This T cell receptor (beta chain) was sequenced in a study of OX40 agonist ivuxolimab in advanced cancers. The overall study: Ivuxolimab doses were 0.01, 0.1, 0.3, 1.5, 3 or 10 mg/kg every 2 weeks. Prior anti-PD-1, anti-PD-L1 or anti-CTLA-4 therapy did not bar entry, and about 40% had some. Study-wide findings and caveats: Certain nonresponders likewise exhibited a low normalized T-cell clonal expansion.

Germline CDR1 and CDR2: SGHRS and YFSETQ. The CDR3 consists of 18 residues. V lost 2 bases, J lost 0 bases, and 6 bases stayed unmatched. Repertoires were generated with immunoSEQ multiplex PCR, while TCRdb's copy carries only in-frame clones and drops some. The sample lists about 44,000 clones; 75% to 90% were seen once. A single count supports this clone. What it binds is not known. The sequence was obtained from an adult with an advanced solid tumor such as melanoma, head and neck, liver or kidney cancer. Source: CD4+ or CD8+ T cells sorted from blood, taken in a trial of the OX40 agonist ivuxolimab. The chain carries TRBV5-1 and TRBJ2-3; 13 bases line up with TRBD2. CDR3 coding DNA: TGCGCCAGCAGCTTAGGGACTAGCGGGACCACTAGCACAGATACGCAGTATTTT. Residues: CASSLGTSGTTSTDTQYF.